This TCR beta chain was identified during a study of beta chain features in type 1 diabetes. General study points: PCR might show a preference for shorter templates, equally across patients and controls. Among type 1 diabetes patients, VDJ junctions had fewer insertions and more deletions.

Worth noting for this clone: Antigen specificity is unknown.

By way of CD45RO/CCR7/CD25/CD127/CD95/CD27, the CD4+ regulatory, stem cell-like memory, central memory and naive cells were sorted. Germline CDR1 is SGDLS and CDR2 is YYNGEE. This CDR3 region has 13 residues. The V end lost 4 bases, the J end lost 1 base, and 8 bases lay between the germline ends. Since all of the isolated RNA was reverse transcribed, expressed TCRB transcripts were what got sequenced. Naive, central memory and regulatory T cell samples averaged approximately 3.9 million immunoSEQ reads each. TCRdb's copy holds only in-frame clones and misses some; the assay was immunoSEQ multiplex PCR. Among more than 150,000 clones, 11% were seen once, and the ten largest hold roughly 1.9%.

Sequenced sample: central memory CD4+ T cells from blood. The chain combines TRBV9 with TRBJ1-1; D remains unclear. The TCR comes from a man between 18 and 35 years old in good health. The CDR3 nucleotides read TGTGCCAGCAGCACCGACACGAACACTGAAGCTTTCTTT. This gives the protein CASSTDTNTEAFF.